The sequence of this TCR beta chain was determined in a study of identical twins. This clonotype was counted between two and nine times. As yet, its antigen is unknown. The V end was cut by 1 base, the J end by 1 base, with 16 bases between. The CDR3 totals 17 residues. The germline V gene encodes CDR1 MNHNS and CDR2 SASEGT. Points from the study as a whole: The abundant beta clonotypes from cord blood had fewer insertions, and memory repertoires had none of this. Conclusions were drawn cross-sectionally by statistical analysis, without following the same donors.

With template switching, a universal primer site was added, and the cDNA carried unique molecular identifiers. In TCRdb, the 5' RACE reads were re-called with MiXCR into one record per CDR3 protein. The table has about 700,000 distinct CDR3 sequences, 8.5% to 9.5% seen once; the top ten hold more than 0.75%. These records were also assigned to another study, of yellow fever vaccine responses in identical twins.

V gene TRBV6-1 combines with J gene TRBJ2-5; D may be TRBD2 (6 bases). The sequenced sample was PBMCs. The TCR was taken from a woman aged 18-29 years in good health. CDR3 sequence (DNA): TGTGCCAGCAGTGAAGTGGCGGGGACCAGGCGCCAAGAGACCCAGTACTTC. Translated: CASSEVAGTRRQETQYF.